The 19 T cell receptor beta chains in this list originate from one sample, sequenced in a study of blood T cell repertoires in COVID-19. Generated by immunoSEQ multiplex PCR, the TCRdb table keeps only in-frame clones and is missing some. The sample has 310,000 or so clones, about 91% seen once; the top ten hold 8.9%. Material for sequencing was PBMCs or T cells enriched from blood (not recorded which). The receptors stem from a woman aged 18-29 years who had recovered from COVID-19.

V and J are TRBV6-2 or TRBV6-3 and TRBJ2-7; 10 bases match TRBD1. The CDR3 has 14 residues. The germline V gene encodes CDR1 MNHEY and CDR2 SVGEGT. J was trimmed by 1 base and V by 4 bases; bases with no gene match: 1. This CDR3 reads CASSWGQGSYEQYF. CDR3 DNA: TGTGCCAGCAGTTGGGGACAGGGGTCCTACGAGCAGTACTTC.

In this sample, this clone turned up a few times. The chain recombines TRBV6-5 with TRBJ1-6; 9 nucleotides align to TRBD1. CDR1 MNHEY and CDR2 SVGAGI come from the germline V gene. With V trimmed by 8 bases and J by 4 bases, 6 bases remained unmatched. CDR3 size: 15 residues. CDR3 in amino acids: CASRGTGTYNSPLHF. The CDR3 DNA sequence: TGTGCCAGCCGGGGGACAGGGACATATAATTCACCCCTCCACTTT.

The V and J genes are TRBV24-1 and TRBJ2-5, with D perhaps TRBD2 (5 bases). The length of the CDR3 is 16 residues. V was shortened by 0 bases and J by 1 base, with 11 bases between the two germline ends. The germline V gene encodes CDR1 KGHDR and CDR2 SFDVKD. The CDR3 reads CATSDLRAGIQETQYF. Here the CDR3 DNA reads TGTGCCACCAGTGATTTGCGGGCCGGGATCCAAGAGACCCAGTACTTC.

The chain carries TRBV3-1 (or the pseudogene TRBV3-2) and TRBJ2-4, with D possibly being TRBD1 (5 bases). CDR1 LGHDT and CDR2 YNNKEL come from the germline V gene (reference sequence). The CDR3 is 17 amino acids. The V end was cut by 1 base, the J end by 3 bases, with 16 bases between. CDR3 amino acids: CASSQVNIPRGKNIQYF. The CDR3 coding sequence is TGTGCCAGCAGCCAAGTAAACATCCCAAGGGGCAAAAACATTCAGTACTTC.

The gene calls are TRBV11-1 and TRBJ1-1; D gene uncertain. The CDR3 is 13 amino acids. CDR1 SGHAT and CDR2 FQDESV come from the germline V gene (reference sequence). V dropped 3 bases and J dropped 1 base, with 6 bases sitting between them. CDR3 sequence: CASSFGENTEAFF. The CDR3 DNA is TGTGCCAGCAGCTTCGGGGAGAACACTGAAGCTTTCTTT.

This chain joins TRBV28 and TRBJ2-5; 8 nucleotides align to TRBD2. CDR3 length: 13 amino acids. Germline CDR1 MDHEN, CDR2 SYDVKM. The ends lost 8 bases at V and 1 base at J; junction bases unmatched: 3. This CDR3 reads CASERGSQETQYF. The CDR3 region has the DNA TGTGCCAGCGAGCGGGGGAGCCAAGAGACCCAGTACTTC.

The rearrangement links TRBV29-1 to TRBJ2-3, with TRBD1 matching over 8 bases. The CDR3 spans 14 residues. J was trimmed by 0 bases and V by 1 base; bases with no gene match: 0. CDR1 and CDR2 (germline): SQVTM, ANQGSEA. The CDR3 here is CSVEGDRSTDTQYF. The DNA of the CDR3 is TGCAGCGTTGAAGGGGACAGGAGCACAGATACGCAGTATTTT.

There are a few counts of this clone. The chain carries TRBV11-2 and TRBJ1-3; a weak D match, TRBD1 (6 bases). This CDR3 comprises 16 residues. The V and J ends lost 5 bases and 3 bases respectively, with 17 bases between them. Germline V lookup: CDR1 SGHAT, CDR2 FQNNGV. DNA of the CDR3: TGTGCCAGCAGCCCCGAGGGGGGGGCGTATGGAAACACCATATATTTT. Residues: CASSPEGGAYGNTIYF.

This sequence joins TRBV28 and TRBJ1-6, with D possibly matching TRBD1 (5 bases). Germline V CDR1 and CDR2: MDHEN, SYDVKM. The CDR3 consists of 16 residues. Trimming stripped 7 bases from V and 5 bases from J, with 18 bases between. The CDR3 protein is CASKRGGEFNNSPLHF. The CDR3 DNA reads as TGTGCCAGCAAACGGGGGGGGGAATTCAATAATTCACCCCTCCACTTT.

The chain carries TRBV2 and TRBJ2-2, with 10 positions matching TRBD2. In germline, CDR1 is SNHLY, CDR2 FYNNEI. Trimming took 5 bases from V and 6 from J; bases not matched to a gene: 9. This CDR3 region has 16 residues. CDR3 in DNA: TGTGCCAGCAGTTGGAGTAGCGGGAGGATTCCCGGGGAGCTGTTTTTT. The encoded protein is CASSWSSGRIPGELFF.

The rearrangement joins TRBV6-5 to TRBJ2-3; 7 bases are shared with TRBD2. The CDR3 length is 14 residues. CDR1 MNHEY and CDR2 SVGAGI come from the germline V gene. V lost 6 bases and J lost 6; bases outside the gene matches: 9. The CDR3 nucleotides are TGTGCCAGCAGACGGGGCGGGGGAGGTGATACGCAGTATTTT. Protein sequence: CASRRGGGGDTQYF.

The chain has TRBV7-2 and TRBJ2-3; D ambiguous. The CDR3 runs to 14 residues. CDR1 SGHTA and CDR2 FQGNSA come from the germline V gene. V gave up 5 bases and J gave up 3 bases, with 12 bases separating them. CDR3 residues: CASSSSTETDTQYF. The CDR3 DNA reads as TGTGCCAGCAGCAGTAGCACGGAAACAGATACGCAGTATTTT. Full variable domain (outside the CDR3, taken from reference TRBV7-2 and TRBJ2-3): GAGVSQSPSNKVTEKGKDVELRCDPISGHTALYWYRQSLGQGLEFLIYFQGNSAPDKSGLPSDRFSAERTGGSVSTLTIQRTQQEDSAVYLCASSSSTETDTQYFGPGTRLTVL.

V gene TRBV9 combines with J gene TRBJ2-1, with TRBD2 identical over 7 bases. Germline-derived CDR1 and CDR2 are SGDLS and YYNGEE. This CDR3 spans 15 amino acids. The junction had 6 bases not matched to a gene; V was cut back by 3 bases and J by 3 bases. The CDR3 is CASSGSLARYNEQFF. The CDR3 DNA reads TGTGCCAGCAGCGGCTCACTAGCGCGCTACAATGAGCAGTTCTTC. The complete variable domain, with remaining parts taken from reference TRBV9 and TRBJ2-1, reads DSGVTQTPKHLITATGQRVTLRCSPRSGDLSVYWYQQSLDQGLQFLIQYYNGEERAKGNILERFSAQQFPDLHSELNLSSLELGDSALYFCASSGSLARYNEQFFGPGTRLTVL.

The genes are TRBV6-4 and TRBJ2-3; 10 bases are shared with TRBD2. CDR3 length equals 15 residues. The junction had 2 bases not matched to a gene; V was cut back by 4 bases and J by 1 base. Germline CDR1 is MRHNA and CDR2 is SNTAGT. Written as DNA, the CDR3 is TGTGCCAGCAGTGCCGGGACTAGCGGCACAGATACGCAGTATTTT. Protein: CASSAGTSGTDTQYF.

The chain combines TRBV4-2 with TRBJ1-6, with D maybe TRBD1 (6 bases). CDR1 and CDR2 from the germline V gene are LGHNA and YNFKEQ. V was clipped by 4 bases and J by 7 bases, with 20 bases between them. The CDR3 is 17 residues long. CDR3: CASSRKSRGLGNSPLHF. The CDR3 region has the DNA TGTGCCAGCAGCCGCAAATCCAGGGGCTTAGGGAATTCACCCCTCCACTTT.

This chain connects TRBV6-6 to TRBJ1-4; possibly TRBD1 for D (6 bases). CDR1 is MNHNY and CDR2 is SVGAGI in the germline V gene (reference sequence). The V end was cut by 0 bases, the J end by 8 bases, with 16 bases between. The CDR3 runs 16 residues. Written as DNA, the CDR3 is TGTGCCAGCAGTTACTCGGGGGGGGCCACTGAGGAAAAACTGTTTTTT. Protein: CASSYSGGATEEKLFF.

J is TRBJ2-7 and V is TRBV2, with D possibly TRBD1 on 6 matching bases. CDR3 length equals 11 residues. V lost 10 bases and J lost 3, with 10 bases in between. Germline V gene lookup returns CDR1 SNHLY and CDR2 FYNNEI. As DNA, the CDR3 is TGTGCCACTACAGGGAACTACGAGCAGTACTTC. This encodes CATTGNYEQYF.

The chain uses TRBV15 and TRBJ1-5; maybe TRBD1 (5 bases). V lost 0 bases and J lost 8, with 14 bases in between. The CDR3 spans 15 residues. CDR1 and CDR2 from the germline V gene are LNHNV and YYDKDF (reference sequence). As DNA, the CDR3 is TGTGCCACCAGCAGAGATAGGGGTGAGGTGGAGCCCCAGCATTTT. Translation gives CATSRDRGEVEPQHF.

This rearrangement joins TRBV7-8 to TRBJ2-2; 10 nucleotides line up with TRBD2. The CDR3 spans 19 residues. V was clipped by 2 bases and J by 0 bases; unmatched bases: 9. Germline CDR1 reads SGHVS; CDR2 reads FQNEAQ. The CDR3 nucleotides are TGTGCCAGCAGCTTAAGACTAGCGGGCTACCTTACGAACACCGGGGAGCTGTTTTTT. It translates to CASSLRLAGYLTNTGELFF.